The 23 T cell receptor beta chains presented below share a single source sample, sequenced in a study of tissue T cells after allogeneic stem cell transplantation. Measured with immunoSEQ multiplex PCR; TCRdb has only the in-frame clones, and not every one. The table shows thousands of clones, with 55% to 65% occurring only once. This research-autopsy study prospectively enrolled adult allogeneic hematopoietic cell transplant recipients with steroid-refractory graft-versus-host disease. The material was duodenal tissue, obtained at autopsy. These receptors came from an older male patient with steroid-refractory graft-versus-host disease after an allogeneic stem cell transplant. Some T cells could come from the graft donor.

The chain employs TRBV5-4 and TRBJ1-6; 9 nucleotides match TRBD1. This CDR3 is built from 17 residues. Germline values: CDR1 SGHNT, CDR2 YYREEE (reference sequence). V shed 0 bases, J shed 9 bases, and the junction held 10 bases outside the gene matches. CDR3 protein: CASSLGLGDRAASPLHF. CDR3 nucleotides: TGTGCCAGCAGCTTGGGATTAGGGGACAGGGCTGCTTCACCCCTCCACTTT.

A single count supports this clone. The V gene is TRBV6-5, the J gene TRBJ2-2; D unclear. The CDR3 runs 14 residues. The V gene lost 2 bases and the J gene lost 8 bases, with 12 bases spanning the gap. Germline V gene sequence: CDR1 MNHEY, CDR2 SVGAGI. CDR3 bases: TGTGCCAGCAGTTACAGCGAACGAAAAGGGGAGCTGTTTTTT. The encoded protein is CASSYSERKGELFF.

The V call is TRBV19, the J call TRBJ2-1, with a possible D match to TRBD1 (6 bases). The CDR3 is 13 residues long. Germline V gene sequence: CDR1 LNHDA, CDR2 SQIVND (reference sequence). Trimming pared 3 bases from V and 9 bases from J, leaving 12 bases between. The CDR3: CASSIRGEGEQFF. CDR3 in DNA: TGTGCCAGTAGTATCAGGGGAGAAGGTGAGCAGTTCTTC.

The chain employs TRBV4-3 and TRBJ2-7, with TRBD2 identical over 9 bases. V lost 3 bases, J lost 1 base, and 4 bases stayed unmatched. The CDR3 is made up of 15 amino acids. Germline CDR1 LGHNA, CDR2 YSLEER. CDR3 coding DNA: TGCGCCAGCAGCCACGAGCGGGGGGCGTCCTACGAGCAGTACTTC. Amino acids: CASSHERGASYEQYF.

The chain is built from TRBV6-6 and TRBJ2-2; no clear D gene. The length of the CDR3 is 13 residues. Germline lookup yields CDR1 MNHNY and CDR2 SVGAGI (reference sequence). The germline V and J ends were trimmed by 0 bases and 4 bases, with 3 bases remaining between them. The CDR3 loop is CASSYSITGELFF. The CDR3, as DNA: TGTGCCAGCAGTTACTCAATCACCGGGGAGCTGTTTTTT.

This clone is large in the sample. The chain recombines TRBV4-3 with TRBJ1-2; D remains ambiguous. The CDR3 covers 15 residues. V lost 0 bases and J 4 bases, leaving 12 bases between the germline ends. Germline V gene data show CDR1 as LGHNA and CDR2 as YSLEER. As DNA, the CDR3 is TGCGCCAGCAGCCAAGAATTACAGTCTCCCTATGGCTACACCTTC. This codes for CASSQELQSPYGYTF.

CDR3 sequence (DNA): TGTGCCAGCAGACACAGACAGGGATCCTACAATGAGCAGTTCTTC. It yields the protein CASRHRQGSYNEQFF. The V gene is TRBV6-5, the J gene TRBJ2-1; the match to TRBD1 covers 7 bases. This CDR3 has 15 residues. V gave up 6 bases and J gave up 1 base; unmatched junction bases: 6. From germline, CDR1 is MNHEY and CDR2 SVGAGI.

The rearrangement uses TRBV5-1 and TRBJ2-7; D may be TRBD2 (6 bases). The V and J ends lost 2 bases and 6 bases respectively, with 18 bases between them. Germline CDR1 reads SGHRS; CDR2 reads YFSETQ. The CDR3 consists of 15 residues. In DNA form, the CDR3 reads TGCGCCAGCAGCTTTAGGCCGGGGGAAGGCTCCGAGCAGTACTTC. This sequence encodes CASSFRPGEGSEQYF.

V is TRBV18 and J is TRBJ1-5; possible D gene TRBD1, 6 bases. The CDR3 covers 14 residues. Trimming shortened V by 4 bases and J by 7 bases, and 14 bases separated the two germline ends. Germline V gene sequence: CDR1 KGHSH, CDR2 LQKENI. The CDR3 region is CASSQTQGKQPQHF. The CDR3 DNA reads TGTGCCAGCTCACAAACCCAGGGGAAGCAGCCCCAGCATTTT.

V is TRBV7-2 and J is TRBJ1-6; a weak D match, TRBD1 (5 bases). CDR3 length: 18 residues. Germline-derived CDR1 and CDR2 are SGHTA and FQGNSA. V lost 2 bases, J lost 8 bases, and 22 bases lay in between. The CDR3 spells CASSLSFSVGQGHSPLHF. CDR3 coding DNA: TGTGCCAGCAGCTTATCTTTCTCGGTGGGGCAGGGACATTCACCCCTCCACTTT.

This rearrangement joins TRBV19 to TRBJ1-4, with 9 bases aligning to TRBD1. The CDR3 is 15 residues long. Trimming at V came to 4 bases and at J to 8 bases, leaving 8 bases not matched to a gene. Germline CDR1 is LNHDA and CDR2 is SQIVND (reference sequence). CDR3 nucleotides: TGTGCCAGTAGTAAGAGGGGGGACAGGGACGAAAAACTGTTTTTT. This gives the protein CASSKRGDRDEKLFF.

In its sample, this clone was seen a few times. This rearrangement joins TRBV15 to TRBJ1-5; no clear D gene. The V and J ends lost 0 bases and 2 bases respectively, with 5 bases between them. Germline V gene data show CDR1 as LNHNV and CDR2 as YYDKDF (reference sequence). This CDR3 is built from 14 residues. CDR3 DNA: TGTGCCACCAGCAGAGATCTAGGCAATCAGCCCCAGCATTTT. Its protein product is CATSRDLGNQPQHF. The variable domain in full, completed from reference TRBV15 and TRBJ1-5, reads DAMVIQNPRYQVTQFGKPVTLSCSQTLNHNVMYWYQQKSSQAPKLLFHYYDKDFNNEADTPDNFQSRRPNTSFCFLDIRSPGLGDTAMYLCATSRDLGNQPQHFGDGTRLSIL.

This clone was detected only a few times. The chain has TRBV3-1 (or the pseudogene TRBV3-2) and TRBJ2-5, with D hard to call. The CDR3 sequence is 15 residues long. Looked up from germline, CDR1 is LGHDT and CDR2 is YNNKEL (reference sequence). The V end was cut by 3 bases, the J end by 5 bases, with 16 bases between. CDR3 protein: CASSQAIRFGETQYF. Here the CDR3 DNA reads TGTGCCAGCAGCCAGGCGATTCGCTTTGGGGAGACCCAGTACTTC.

CDR3 sequence reads: CASSKIGITNEKLFF. CDR3 DNA sequence: TGTGCCAGCAGTAAAATAGGGATAACTAATGAAAAACTGTTTTTT. The chain combines TRBV7-9 with TRBJ1-4; no clear D. Germline lookup yields CDR1 SEHNR and CDR2 FQNEAQ (reference sequence). The CDR3 consists of 15 residues. Trimming removed 6 bases from V and 1 base from J, with 12 bases in between.

The rearrangement joins TRBV7-6 to TRBJ2-3; maybe TRBD1 (7 bases). Trimming left V 2 bases short and J 3 bases short, with 21 bases between. The germline V gene encodes CDR1 SGHVS and CDR2 FNYEAQ. This CDR3 contains 18 residues. DNA for the CDR3: TGTGCCAGCAGCTTAACCCCCGAGGAGGGGGCATTTACAGATACGCAGTATTTT. Its translation is CASSLTPEEGAFTDTQYF.

The chain employs TRBV10-3 and TRBJ2-5, with D possibly being TRBD1 or TRBD2 (5 bases each). Trimming left V 0 bases short and J 4 bases short, with 15 bases between. CDR1 and CDR2 from the germline V gene are ENHRY and SYGVKD. This CDR3 region has 16 residues. CDR3 region: CAISESRGMLAETQYF. The CDR3 DNA sequence: TGTGCCATCAGTGAGTCGAGGGGAATGTTAGCAGAGACCCAGTACTTC.

The chain employs TRBV4-2 and TRBJ2-2; 11 bases map to TRBD1. V dropped 11 bases and J dropped 6; count of bases not matched to a gene: 8. The CDR3 is 14 amino acids. Germline V CDR1 and CDR2: LGHNA, YNFKEQ. DNA for the CDR3: TGTGCCGCAACGGGACAGGGGGTCGCCGGGGAGCTGTTTTTT. As protein: CAATGQGVAGELFF.

V and J are TRBV7-9 and TRBJ2-2, with D possibly TRBD2 on 5 matching bases. This CDR3 comprises 14 residues. CDR1 and CDR2 from the germline V gene are SEHNR and FQNEAQ (reference sequence). The germline V and J ends were trimmed by 2 bases and 6 bases, with 10 bases remaining between them. This CDR3 is CASSLNTGAGELFF. DNA for the CDR3: TGTGCCAGCAGCTTAAATACCGGGGCCGGGGAGCTGTTTTTT.

This clone was seen only once. A read error may account for a junction end that differs from germline. The rearrangement joins TRBV4-2 to TRBJ2-5; 12 nucleotides line up with TRBD2. The CDR3 covers 16 residues. Germline V CDR1 and CDR2: LGHNA, YNFKEQ. The CDR3 coding sequence is TGTGCCAGCAGGCAAGAGACTAGCGGGGGTCAAGAGACCCAGTACTTC. Its protein product is CASRQETSGGQETQYF.

The table lists this clone with a few counts. One junction end disagrees with the germline gene, perhaps due to a read error. This chain uses TRBV5-6 with TRBJ2-5; 8 nucleotides agree with TRBD2. The CDR3 is 15 residues long. CDR1 SGHDT and CDR2 YYEEEE come from the germline V gene. The CDR3 sequence is CARSWGAGGGETQYF. CDR3 sequence (DNA): TGTGCCCGCAGCTGGGGGGCCGGGGGGGGAGAGACCCAGTACTTC.

The V and J genes are TRBV7-2 and TRBJ1-6; possibly TRBD1 for D (5 bases). V shed 1 base and J shed 7 bases, with 11 bases lying between them. In germline, CDR1 is SGHTA, CDR2 FQGNSA. The CDR3 covers 15 residues. The DNA of the CDR3 is TGTGCCAGCAGCTTAGGAGACAGCAGGAATTCACCCCTCCACTTT. Protein: CASSLGDSRNSPLHF.

V gene TRBV12-3 or TRBV12-4 combines with J gene TRBJ1-3; D is ambiguous. The germline V and J ends were trimmed by 3 bases and 4 bases, with 7 bases remaining between them. This CDR3 spans 13 amino acids. CDR3 sequence: CASSFRLGNTIYF. CDR3 in DNA: TGTGCCAGCAGTTTTCGTCTAGGAAACACCATATATTTT.

V usage is TRBV5-1 and J usage is TRBJ2-5; 7 bases match TRBD1. CDR1 and CDR2 (germline): SGHRS, YFSETQ. The junction had 13 bases not matched to a gene; V was cut back by 4 bases and J by 7 bases. CDR3 length: 15 amino acids. CDR3: CASSVRQGSPGTQYF. Written as DNA, the CDR3 is TGCGCCAGCAGCGTAAGACAGGGAAGTCCCGGGACCCAGTACTTC.